A selection of T cell receptor beta chains follows, all from one sample in a study of blood T cell repertoires in COVID-19. Clones were sequenced by immunoSEQ multiplex PCR, and TCRdb holds only the in-frame ones, with some missing. The table lists 100,000 to 120,000 clones, around 90% of them singletons, with 3.3% in the top ten. Sequences were obtained from peripheral blood. The source is a woman in her forties or fifties with acute or convalescent COVID-19. CDR3s include the opening cysteine and the closing phenylalanine or tryptophan. A D gene is named only where the DNA matches it firmly. Not every row has a clone size; where given, it reads once, few, many or a size class.

V gene	J gene	clone size	D gene	CDR3 DNA	CDR3 protein
TRBV6-1	TRBJ2-3	.	TRBD2	TGTGCCAGCAGTGCCCGGACTAGCGGGAGATCAGATACGCAGTATTTT	CASSARTSGRSDTQYF
TRBV27	TRBJ1-6	.	.	TGTGCCAGCAAGCAGGGGCCCGAAAGTGCCAGAAATTCACCCCTCCACTTT	CASKQGPESARNSPLHF
TRBV25-1	TRBJ1-1	once	.	TGTGCCAGCAGGCGACAGGCCCCGAACACTGAAGCTTTCTTT	CASRRQAPNTEAFF
TRBV5-8	TRBJ2-2	few	TRBD1	TGTGCCAGCAGCTTTCTCGGGACAGGGCCCGGGGAGCTGTTTTTT	CASSFLGTGPGELFF
TRBV5-1	TRBJ1-1	once	.	TGCGCCAGCAGCTTGGGTTCAGGGCTTGAAGCTTTCTTT	CASSLGSGLEAFF
TRBV5-1	TRBJ1-1	.	TRBD1	TGCGCCAGCAGCTACGGACAGGGGGCGGTGGGTGCCACTGAAGCTTTCTTT	CASSYGQGAVGATEAFF
TRBV2	TRBJ2-2	.	TRBD2	TGTGCCAGCAGTGAATGGACTAGTAGCGCCGGGGAGCTGTTTTTT	CASSEWTSSAGELFF
TRBV19	TRBJ2-1	few	.	TGTGCCAGTAGTATAGTGGCCTCCCGCTCCTACAATGAGCAGTTCTTC	CASSIVASRSYNEQFF
TRBV5-1	TRBJ2-5	.	.	TGCGCCAGCAGCCCCGGCGGGGTGCAAGAGACCCAGTACTTC	CASSPGGVQETQYF
TRBV28	TRBJ2-1	.	TRBD2	TGTGCCAGCAGTCGCGGGACTAGCGGTGACAATGAGCAGTTCTTC	CASSRGTSGDNEQFF
TRBV30	TRBJ2-7	.	.	TGTGCCTGGGCCCCTATCTCCTACGAGCAGTACTTC	CAWAPISYEQYF
TRBV6-5	TRBJ1-3	once	.	TGTGCCAGCAGCCGCAGTGTCTCTGGAAACACCATATATTTT	CASSRSVSGNTIYF
TRBV6-1	TRBJ2-7	.	TRBD2	TGTGCCAGCAGTGCCCCCGGGACTAGCGTCGGAGGGGTCTACGAGCAGTACTTC	CASSAPGTSVGGVYEQYF
TRBV29-1	TRBJ1-2	.	TRBD1	TGCAGCGTTTCAGGACAGGGTAACTATGGCTACACCTTC	CSVSGQGNYGYTF
TRBV7-9	TRBJ2-5	few	TRBD2	TGTGCCAGCAGCTTTAGCGGGAGGGCAGAAGAGACCCAGTACTTC	CASSFSGRAEETQYF
TRBV19	TRBJ1-5	.	.	TGTGCCAGTAATGTCGGGGAACATCAGCCCCAGCATTTT	CASNVGEHQPQHF
TRBV7-9	TRBJ2-2	.	TRBD2	TGTGCCAGCAGCCCCCCAGGGACTAGCGGGAACACCGGGGAGCTGTTTTTT	CASSPPGTSGNTGELFF
TRBV28	TRBJ2-3	.	TRBD2	TGTGCCAGCAGCCCGACTAGCGGGAAGGGTTCAAGCACAGATACGCAGTATTTT	CASSPTSGKGSSTDTQYF
TRBV9	TRBJ1-1	.	.	TGTGCCAGCAGCGTACTACCCGGAGGGAACACTGAAGCTTTCTTT	CASSVLPGGNTEAFF
TRBV5-1	TRBJ1-1	.	.	TGCGCCAGCAGCTTGGGCGGAGCCACTGAAGCTTTCTTT	CASSLGGATEAFF
TRBV25-1	TRBJ2-1	.	.	TGTGCCAGCAGTGCTCAGGCCTGGTCCTACAATGAGCAGTTCTTC	CASSAQAWSYNEQFF
TRBV7-2	TRBJ2-7	.	TRBD2	TGTGCCAGCAGTTCCGGGACTAGCGGGACCTACGAGCAGTACTTC	CASSSGTSGTYEQYF
TRBV10-3	TRBJ2-5	.	.	TGTGCCATCAGTGAGTCCCAGAACGCCCGAAAGGAGACCCAGTACTTC	CAISESQNARKETQYF
TRBV7-6	TRBJ2-5	.	TRBD1	TGTGCCAGCAGCGTAGGGACAGGGGAGCGGGAGACCCAGTACTTC	CASSVGTGERETQYF
TRBV3-1/TRBV3-2	TRBJ2-1	.	.	TGTGCCAGCAGCCTACCGGGGGACCGAGTTGGAACGCAGTTCTTC	CASSLPGDRVGTQFF
TRBV6-1	TRBJ1-2	once	.	TGTGCCAGCAGTGATGAGGTCGGGGGGTTCCCCTCTGGCTACACCTTC	CASSDEVGGFPSGYTF
TRBV19	TRBJ1-2	.	.	TGTGCCAGTAGTATACGAGGGCGGGATGGCTACACCTTC	CASSIRGRDGYTF
TRBV10-2	TRBJ2-3	once	TRBD2	TGCGCCAGCAGTACTAGCGGGTGGGGGGATACGCAGTATTTT	CASSTSGWGDTQYF
TRBV18	TRBJ2-2	.	TRBD2	TGTGCCAGCTCACCACGAGGACTAGCGGGAGGAAGCACCGGGGAGCTGTTTTTT	CASSPRGLAGGSTGELFF
TRBV19	TRBJ2-7	.	.	TGTGCCAGTAGTATAGGGATGGGCTACTCCTACGAGCAGTACTTC	CASSIGMGYSYEQYF
TRBV11-2	TRBJ2-7	.	.	TGTGCCAGCAGCTTAGATTGGGGACTCTACGAGCAGTACTTC	CASSLDWGLYEQYF
TRBV5-5	TRBJ1-6	.	TRBD1	TGTGCCAGCACCCGGACAGGGATAGATAATTCACCCCTCCACTTT	CASTRTGIDNSPLHF
TRBV24-1	TRBJ1-2	.	.	TGTGCCACCAGTGATGGGCCGAGGGCGAGGTATGGCTACACCTTC	CATSDGPRARYGYTF
TRBV19	TRBJ2-3	.	TRBD2	TGTGCCAGTAGTTCGGGACGAAGACTAGCGGGAGCAGATACGCAGTATTTT	CASSSGRRLAGADTQYF
TRBV18	TRBJ2-7	.	.	TGTGCCAGCTCACCACGAGAGGAGCAGTACTTC	CASSPREEQYF
TRBV10-3	TRBJ2-7	.	TRBD2	TGTGCCATCAGCGTTATCTTAGCGGGAGTGGAAGACTACGAGCAGTACTTC	CAISVILAGVEDYEQYF
TRBV19	TRBJ1-5	.	.	TGTGCCAGCAAACCGGGACAAGGAATACCCCATAGCAATCAGCCCCAGCATTTT	CASKPGQGIPHSNQPQHF
TRBV7-9	TRBJ2-7	.	.	TGTGCCAGCAGCTCCCCGATTGTGGGCCTCAGCTCCTACGAGCAGTACTTC	CASSSPIVGLSSYEQYF
TRBV15	TRBJ2-3	once	.	TGTGCCACCAGCAGAGGGATGAGACAGACGAGCACAGATACGCAGTATTTT	CATSRGMRQTSTDTQYF
TRBV1	TRBJ2-7	.	.	TGCACCAGCAGCCAAACATACCGGGATTTTGCCTACGAGCAGTACTTC	CTSSQTYRDFAYEQYF
TRBV6-5	TRBJ1-5	.	TRBD1	TGTGCCAGCAGTCCCTGGACAGGGAATAATCAGCCCCAGCATTTT	CASSPWTGNNQPQHF
TRBV5-6	TRBJ2-1	few	TRBD2	TGTGCCAGCAGCTTGATACTAGCGGGAGTTTGGTCCTACAATGAGCAGTTCTTC	CASSLILAGVWSYNEQFF
TRBV5-1	TRBJ1-6	.	.	TGCGCCAGCAGCCTTGGACTTCTCTATAATTCACCCCTCCACTTT	CASSLGLLYNSPLHF
TRBV24-1	TRBJ1-1	.	.	TGTGCCACCAGTGACACGGGACGCGGGGAGGCTTTCTTT	CATSDTGRGEAFF
TRBV7-9	TRBJ1-6	once	.	TGTGCCAGCAGCTTAGGGGACGGCGGAGGGAGGTCACCCCTCCACTTT	CASSLGDGGGRSPLHF
TRBV6-5	TRBJ1-1	.	TRBD1	TGTGCCAGCAGTTACTCCTCACAGGGGGCGAAAACTGAAGCTTTCTTT	CASSYSSQGAKTEAFF
TRBV11-3	TRBJ2-1	once	TRBD2	TGTGCCAGCAGCCTTAGAGCGGGAGGGTACAATGAGCAGTTCTTC	CASSLRAGGYNEQFF
TRBV18	TRBJ2-7	.	TRBD1	TGTGCCAGCTCATCGGGGACAGGAACCTACGAGCAGTACTTC	CASSSGTGTYEQYF
TRBV19	TRBJ1-6	.	.	TGTGCCAGTAGGATGGGCACAGGGAATAATTCACCCCTCCACTTT	CASRMGTGNNSPLHF
TRBV27	TRBJ2-7	.	.	TGTGCTTCGAAATGGGACACCCGCTCCTACGAGCAGTACTTC	CASKWDTRSYEQYF
TRBV7-2	TRBJ2-1	.	TRBD1	TGTGCCAGCAGCCTCGACAGGGGGTGGTACAATGAGCAGTTCTTC	CASSLDRGWYNEQFF
TRBV5-8	TRBJ2-7	.	TRBD2	TGTGCCAGCAGCTTGTGGTTGGCTAGCGGGAGTAGGTACGAGCAGTACTTC	CASSLWLASGSRYEQYF
TRBV9	TRBJ2-3	.	.	TGTGCCAGCAGCGAGCTTGCAGATACGCAGTATTTT	CASSELADTQYF
TRBV3-1/TRBV3-2	TRBJ2-2	.	.	TGTGCCAGCAGCCGACTAGCGAACACCGGGGAGCTGTTTTTT	CASSRLANTGELFF
TRBV19	TRBJ2-1	.	.	TGTGCCAGTAGTATAGTGGCTAGGGGTGGCAATGAGCAGTTCTTC	CASSIVARGGNEQFF
TRBV29-1	TRBJ2-5	.	.	TGCAGCGTTGAACGTTCTAGGGGAGAGACCCAGTACTTC	CSVERSRGETQYF